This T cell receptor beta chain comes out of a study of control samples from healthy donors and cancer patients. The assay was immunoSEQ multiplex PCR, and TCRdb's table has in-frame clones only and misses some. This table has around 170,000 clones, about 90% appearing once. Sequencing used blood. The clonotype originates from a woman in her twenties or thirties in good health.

CDR3 sequence: CSASGGTGWEISNQPQHF. The CDR3 DNA reads TGCAGTGCTAGTGGCGGGACAGGGTGGGAAATAAGCAATCAGCCCCAGCATTTT. The chain recombines TRBV20-1 with TRBJ1-5, with TRBD1 matching 9 bases. The CDR3 is 18 amino acids. V lost 3 bases, J lost 1 base, and 13 bases stayed unmatched. Germline CDR1 is DFQATT and CDR2 is SNEGSKA (reference sequence).